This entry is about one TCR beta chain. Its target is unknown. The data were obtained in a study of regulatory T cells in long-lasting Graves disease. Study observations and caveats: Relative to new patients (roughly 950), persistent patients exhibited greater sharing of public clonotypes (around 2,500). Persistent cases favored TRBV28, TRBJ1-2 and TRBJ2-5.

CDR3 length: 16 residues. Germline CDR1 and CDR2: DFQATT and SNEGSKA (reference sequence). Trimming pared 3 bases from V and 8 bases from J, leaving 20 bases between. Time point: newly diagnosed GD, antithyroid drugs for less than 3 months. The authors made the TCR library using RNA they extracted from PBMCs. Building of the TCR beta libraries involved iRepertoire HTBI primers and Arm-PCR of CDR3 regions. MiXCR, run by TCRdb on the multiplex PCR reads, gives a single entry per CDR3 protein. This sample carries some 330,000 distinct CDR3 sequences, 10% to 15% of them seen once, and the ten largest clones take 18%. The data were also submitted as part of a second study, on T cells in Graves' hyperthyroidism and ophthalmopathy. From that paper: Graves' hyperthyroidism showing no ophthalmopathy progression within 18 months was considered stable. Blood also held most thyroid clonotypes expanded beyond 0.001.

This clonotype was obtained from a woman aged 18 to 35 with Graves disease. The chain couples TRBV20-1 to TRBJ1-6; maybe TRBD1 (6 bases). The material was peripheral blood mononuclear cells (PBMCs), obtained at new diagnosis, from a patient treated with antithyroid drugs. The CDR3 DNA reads TGCAGTGCTAGGGATTGGGATAGGGGGGCAGATTCACCCCTCCACTTT. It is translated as CSARDWDRGADSPLHF.